This T cell receptor (beta chain) is from a study of cytomegalovirus exposure and HLA in healthy donors. With respect to this clone: Antigen: not known.

CDR1 is SEHNR and CDR2 is FQNEAQ in the germline V gene (reference sequence). This CDR3 is built from 12 residues. V was cut by 5 bases and J by 7 bases, with 10 bases left in between. Study-level results: When analyzed later, a missense DCLRE1C variant was found to be linked to TCR beta V- and J-gene trimming.

Vbeta (60) and Jbeta (13) primers were used in the PCR. Assay used: immunoSEQ multiplex PCR; TCRdb lists only in-frame clones, some missing. The top ten hold 4.8% of the sample, which has roughly 170,000 clones, about four fifths seen once. Sequenced material: PBMCs. This receptor was taken from a man aged 18 to 29 in good health and CMV-seronegative. The chain employs TRBV7-9 and TRBJ2-3, with a weak D call TRBD2 (6 bases). The CDR3 coding sequence is TGTGCCAGCAGCACGGGACTGTATACGCAGTATTTT. It translates to CASSTGLYTQYF.